This T cell receptor beta chain comes out of a study of brain T cells in children with intractable seizures. A remark on this clone: Antigen unknown.

Sequencing was performed with immunoSEQ multiplex PCR; in TCRdb, only in-frame clones are kept and a portion is missing. The data show about 76,000 clones, with 85% to 95% seen just once and approximately 1.4% held by the top ten. Study-level points and caveats: Viral specificity was inferred only from CDR3 similarity; HCMV serostatus was unknown.

The germline CDR1 and CDR2 sequences are SGHNT and YENEEA. CDR3 length equals 14 residues. V was pared by 5 bases and J by 5 bases, with 15 bases between. Only cases whose brain tissue showed the highest T cell transcript signatures were sequenced. At least one anti-epileptic drug was given before surgery. Sequenced material: peripheral blood, taken at surgery. The chain uses TRBV11-3 and TRBJ1-1; maybe TRBD1 (5 bases). The sequence derives from a boy in the first two years of life with tuberous sclerosis and intractable seizures. CDR3 nucleotides: TGTGCCAGCAGCCCCGGATTCGGGGGTACTGAAGCTTTCTTT. Residues: CASSPGFGGTEAFF.